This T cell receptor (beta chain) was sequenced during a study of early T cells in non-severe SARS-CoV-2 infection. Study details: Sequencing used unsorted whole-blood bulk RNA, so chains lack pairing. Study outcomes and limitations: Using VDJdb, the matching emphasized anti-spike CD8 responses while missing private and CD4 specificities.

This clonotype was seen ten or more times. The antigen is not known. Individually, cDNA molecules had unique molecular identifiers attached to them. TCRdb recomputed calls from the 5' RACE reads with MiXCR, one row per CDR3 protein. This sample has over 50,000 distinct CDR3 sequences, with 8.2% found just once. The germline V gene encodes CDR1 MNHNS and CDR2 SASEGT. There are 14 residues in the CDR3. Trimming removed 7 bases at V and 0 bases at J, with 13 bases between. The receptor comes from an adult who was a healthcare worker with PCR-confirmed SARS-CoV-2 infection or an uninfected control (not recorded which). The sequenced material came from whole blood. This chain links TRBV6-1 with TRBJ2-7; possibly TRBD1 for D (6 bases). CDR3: CASNPDSISYEQYF. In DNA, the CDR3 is TGTGCCAGCAACCCGGACAGTATCTCCTACGAGCAGTACTTC.